The present T cell receptor (beta chain) was sequenced within a study of blood T cell repertoires in COVID-19. The overall study: The cDNA or gDNA used as material had been derived from T cells, B-cell-depleted T cells, or PBMCs.

Authors' processing steps: Researchers report that nucleated cell counts were estimated from reference gene primer amplification. Sequencing used immunoSEQ multiplex PCR; TCRdb keeps in-frame clones, though not all of them. D and trimming were read from the DNA, whereas the V and J calls and clone size are those reported in that table. The table lists a few hundred thousand clones, around 89% of them singletons. The sequenced sample consisted of peripheral blood. The receptor was derived from a woman aged 55-70 years with COVID-19, enrolled during active disease.

CDR3 loop: CASSFKGGGYTF. CDR3 bases: TGTGCCAGCAGCTTTAAGGGAGGCGGCTACACCTTC. The V and J genes are TRBV7-3 and TRBJ1-2; D is unclear. This CDR3 has 12 residues. Looked up from germline, CDR1 is SGHTA and CDR2 is FQGTGA. The ends were cut back, 3 bases at V and 8 bases at J, with 10 bases in the middle.